The rows below give T cell receptor beta chains drawn from one sample of a study of blood T cell repertoires in COVID-19. Generated by immunoSEQ multiplex PCR, the TCRdb table keeps only in-frame clones and is missing some. In the table there are about 160,000 clones, about 80% of which are singletons. The sample taken for sequencing was PBMCs or T cells enriched from blood (not recorded which). The receptors shown here come from a woman in her sixties or seventies who had recovered from COVID-19. Each CDR3 is given with its conserved first and last residue. A D gene is named only where the DNA matches it firmly. The size entry is marked missing in some rows and otherwise reads once, few, many or a size class.

d_gene | j_gene | abundance | len | v_gene | CDR3nt | CDR3aa
TRBD1 | TRBJ1-6 | . | 17 | TRBV9 | TGTGCCAGCAGCGTAGAGGTTATGGGACAGGGTGACTCACCCCTCCACTTT | CASSVEVMGQGDSPLHF
. | TRBJ1-5 | few | 16 | TRBV19 | TGTGCCAGTAGTATAGATCCGTGGAGGGTGGAACAGCCCCAGCATTTT | CASSIDPWRVEQPQHF
. | TRBJ1-1 | once | 13 | TRBV5-1 | TGCGCCAGCAGCTTGGAAGGGAGCACTGAAGCTTTCTTT | CASSLEGSTEAFF
. | TRBJ1-4 | few | 13 | TRBV2 | TGTGCCAGCAGTACGAGATTTAATGAAAAACTGTTTTTT | CASSTRFNEKLFF
TRBD2 | TRBJ2-3 | . | 15 | TRBV9 | TGTGCCAGCAGCGGGAGCGGGGGGGCAACAGATACGCAGTATTTT | CASSGSGGATDTQYF
. | TRBJ2-6 | once | 15 | TRBV6-5 | TGTGCCAGCAGACCCCGTCAGGCCGGGGCCAACGTCCTGACTTTC | CASRPRQAGANVLTF
. | TRBJ2-2 | once | 14 | TRBV10-1 | TGCGCCAGCAGTTTCGACAAGAACACCGGGGAGCTGTTTTTT | CASSFDKNTGELFF
TRBD2 | TRBJ2-1 | . | 19 | TRBV5-8 | TGTGCCAGCAGCTTGGCAGGGGGGCTAGCGGGGGTTACCTACAATGAGCAGTTCTTC | CASSLAGGLAGVTYNEQFF
. | TRBJ1-3 | . | 11 | TRBV20-1 | TGCAGTGCTACTTCTGGAAACACCATATATTTT | CSATSGNTIYF
TRBD1 | TRBJ1-1 | . | 13 | TRBV10-3 | TGTGCCCGAACTTGGACAGGGGGCACTGAAGCTTTCTTT | CARTWTGGTEAFF
. | TRBJ2-5 | . | 16 | TRBV2 | TGTGCCAGCAGTGCTGGCAGGGGCTACCCCCAAGAGACCCAGTACTTC | CASSAGRGYPQETQYF
TRBD1 | TRBJ1-4 | . | 14 | TRBV19 | TGTGCCAGTAGTATAGGACAGGGAACGGAAAAACTGTTTTTT | CASSIGQGTEKLFF
. | TRBJ1-3 | . | 17 | TRBV4-2 | TGTGCCAGCAGCCACTTTCGACTGCATGTGAGACGAAACACCATATATTTT | CASSHFRLHVRRNTIYF
. | TRBJ2-7 | few | 15 | TRBV3-1/TRBV3-2 | TGTGCCAGCAGCCAACCAGGGGCGCAGAACTACGAGCAGTACTTC | CASSQPGAQNYEQYF
TRBD2 | TRBJ2-1 | . | 14 | TRBV11-2 | TGTGCCAGCAGCTTAGCTCTAGCGGACAATGAGCAGTTCTTC | CASSLALADNEQFF
TRBD2 | TRBJ2-7 | . | 15 | TRBV11-2 | TGTGCCAGCAGACCAAGACTAGCGGGGCCCCCTAAGCAGTACTTC | CASRPRLAGPPKQYF
. | TRBJ2-6 | once | 13 | TRBV29-1 | TGCAGCGTTGCCTCCTCTGGGGCCAACGTCCTGACTTTC | CSVASSGANVLTF
TRBD2 | TRBJ2-3 | . | 15 | TRBV5-1 | TGCGCCAGCACTTTGGAGGGAGGGGTTAAAGATACGCAGTATTTT | CASTLEGGVKDTQYF
TRBD1 | TRBJ2-7 | few | 14 | TRBV6-5 | TGTGCCAGCAGTTACTCGGGACAGTCCTACGAGCAGTACTTC | CASSYSGQSYEQYF
. | TRBJ2-6 | . | 17 | TRBV19 | TGTGCCAGTAGTATATTCACAGGGTTAGGCGGGGCCAACGTCCTGACTTTC | CASSIFTGLGGANVLTF
TRBD1 | TRBJ1-1 | . | 13 | TRBV14 | TGTGCCAGCAGCCTTACAGGGGGCACTGAAGCTTTCTTT | CASSLTGGTEAFF
TRBD1 | TRBJ2-7 | . | 15 | TRBV19 | TGTGCCAGTAGTATACTCGGACAGGGGTCCCACGAGCAGTACTTC | CASSILGQGSHEQYF
. | TRBJ2-4 | . | 13 | TRBV5-1 | TGCGCCAAATACAATTTAGCCAAAAACATTCAGTACTTC | CAKYNLAKNIQYF
. | TRBJ1-1 | . | 12 | TRBV11-1 | TGTGCCAGCAGCGCGACAGGCTTGGAGGCTTTCTTT | CASSATGLEAFF
. | TRBJ2-5 | . | 12 | TRBV29-1 | TGCAGCGGACGGGGGATGCAGGAGACCCAGTACTTC | CSGRGMQETQYF
TRBD1 | TRBJ2-1 | . | 13 | TRBV10-1 | TGCGCCAGCTCGGGACAGGCTTACAATGAGCAGTTCTTC | CASSGQAYNEQFF
. | TRBJ2-2 | few | 15 | TRBV4-1 | TGCGCCAGCAGCCAAGCGGGGAGGAACACCGGGGAGCTGTTTTTT | CASSQAGRNTGELFF
. | TRBJ1-3 | . | 15 | TRBV19 | TGTGCCAGTAAGGTTGGCGGGAACTCTGGAAACACCATATATTTT | CASKVGGNSGNTIYF